These T cell receptor beta chains were read from a single sample in a study of radiation and T cells in renal cell carcinoma. Method: immunoSEQ multiplex PCR; TCRdb's copy keeps in-frame clones and lacks some. The sample has tens of thousands of clones, 85% seen once; the top ten hold around 9.4%. Material: blood, obtained from a patient whose treatment included radiotherapy and nephrectomy. The receptor source for this set is a man aged 45-65 years with renal cell carcinoma. CDR3s include the opening cysteine and the closing phenylalanine or tryptophan. A D gene is named only where the DNA matches it firmly. The listing skips clone size in some rows; elsewhere it reads once, few, many or a size class.

>TRBV2|.|TRBJ1-1|.
CASSASSPQNTEAFF
TGTGCCAGCAGTGCGTCGAGTCCTCAGAACACTGAAGCTTTCTTT
>TRBV11-1|.|TRBJ1-1|.
CASSTGRNTEAFF
TGTGCCAGCAGTACAGGCCGGAACACTGAAGCTTTCTTT
>TRBV7-2|.|TRBJ1-5|few
CASSLGSRYSNQPQHF
TGTGCCAGCAGCTTAGGTAGCAGGTATAGCAATCAGCCCCAGCATTTT
>TRBV5-1|.|TRBJ2-2|.
CASRGQVDGELFF
TGCGCCAGCAGGGGGCAGGTCGACGGGGAGCTGTTTTTT
>TRBV14|.|TRBJ1-3|.
CASSQVYSGNTIYF
TGTGCCAGCAGCCAAGTGTATTCTGGAAACACCATATATTTT
>TRBV7-6|.|TRBJ1-4|.
CASSASGGAQEKLFF
TGTGCCAGCAGCGCCTCGGGGGGGGCGCAGGAAAAACTGTTTTTT
>TRBV6-1|.|TRBJ1-1|.
CASIETGNPNTEAFF
TGTGCCAGCATCGAAACGGGAAATCCGAACACTGAAGCTTTCTTT
>TRBV11-2|TRBD2|TRBJ2-5|.
CASSPMGLAEETQYF
TGTGCCAGCAGCCCTATGGGACTAGCGGAAGAGACCCAGTACTTC
>TRBV15|.|TRBJ2-1|few
CATSRAARVGDEQFF
TGTGCCACCAGCAGAGCGGCCAGGGTAGGGGATGAGCAGTTCTTC
>TRBV5-1|TRBD2|TRBJ2-3|once
CASSLGLAGGRGTDTQYF
TGCGCCAGCAGCTTAGGACTAGCGGGGGGGCGTGGCACAGATACGCAGTATTTT
>TRBV9|.|TRBJ2-1|once
CASSVALSNEQFF
TGTGCCAGCAGCGTAGCATTGTCGAATGAGCAGTTCTTC
>TRBV7-7|.|TRBJ2-5|few
CASSLGGREGETQYF
TGTGCTAGCAGCTTAGGAGGGCGGGAAGGAGAGACCCAGTACTTC
>TRBV2|.|TRBJ2-2|.
CASKGTNTGELFF
TGTGCCAGCAAAGGGACGAACACCGGGGAGCTGTTTTTT
>TRBV5-5|TRBD1|TRBJ1-1|few
CASSGGQSGTEAFF
TGTGCCAGCAGCGGGGGACAGTCTGGGACTGAAGCTTTCTTT
>TRBV18|.|TRBJ2-7|.
CASSPPGSRGAEQYF
TGTGCCAGCTCACCACCGGGGAGCAGGGGGGCCGAGCAGTACTTC
>TRBV28|TRBD2|TRBJ2-1|.
CASSLGLARNNEQFF
TGTGCCAGCAGTTTAGGACTAGCGAGAAACAATGAGCAGTTCTTC
>TRBV6-5|.|TRBJ2-5|.
CASGGWMETQYF
TGTGCCAGCGGTGGCTGGATGGAGACCCAGTACTTC
>TRBV6-6|.|TRBJ1-5|.
CATLTAINQPQHF
TGTGCCACCCTGACAGCGATCAATCAGCCCCAGCATTTT
>TRBV7-3|TRBD1|TRBJ2-7|.
CASSESGQGYEQYF
TGTGCCAGCAGCGAATCGGGACAGGGCTACGAGCAGTACTTC
>TRBV28|TRBD1|TRBJ1-2|.
CASSPLDREMGYGYTF
TGTGCCAGCAGCCCGCTCGACAGGGAAATGGGCTATGGCTACACCTTC
>TRBV6-5|.|TRBJ2-7|.
CASSPRQSAYEQYF
TGTGCCAGCAGCCCCCGACAGTCAGCTTACGAGCAGTACTTC
>TRBV27|TRBD2|TRBJ2-3|.
CASSLQGGGSGSFTDTQYF
TGTGCCAGCAGTTTACAGGGCGGGGGTAGCGGGAGCTTTACGGATACGCAGTATTTT
>TRBV18|TRBD1|TRBJ2-7|.
CASSPITGVGEQYF
TGTGCCAGCTCGCCAATAACAGGGGTTGGCGAGCAGTACTTC
>TRBV29-1|.|TRBJ2-3|.
CSVEDTDTQYF
TGCAGCGTGGAGGATACAGATACGCAGTATTTT
>TRBV19|TRBD1|TRBJ2-5|.
CATRDRGRETQYF
TGTGCCACCCGGGACAGGGGGCGGGAGACCCAGTACTTC
>TRBV2|.|TRBJ2-5|.
CASGNSAGEETQYF
TGTGCCAGCGGAAATTCGGCAGGGGAAGAGACCCAGTACTTC
>TRBV19|TRBD1|TRBJ1-3|.
CASSIEGANTIYF
TGTGCCAGTAGTATTGAGGGGGCTAACACCATATATTTT
>TRBV18|.|TRBJ1-2|.
CASSPQGQNYGYTF
TGTGCCAGCTCACCACAAGGACAGAACTATGGCTACACCTTC
>TRBV4-3|.|TRBJ2-7|.
CASSQGQAHEQYF
TGCGCCAGCAGCCAAGGGCAAGCCCACGAGCAGTACTTC
>TRBV7-2|.|TRBJ2-7|.
CASSSRRGTYEQYF
TGTGCCAGCAGCTCTAGAAGGGGCACCTACGAGCAGTACTTC
>TRBV2|.|TRBJ2-5|.
CASSQGLASARYF
TGTGCCAGCAGTCAGGGGCTAGCTTCGGCCCGGTACTTC
>TRBV6-6|TRBD1|TRBJ2-7|.
CASNDQGENSYEQYF
TGTGCCAGCAATGACCAGGGGGAGAACTCCTACGAGCAGTACTTC
>TRBV4-1|TRBD2|TRBJ2-1|.
CASSPRLAGVYNEQFF
TGCGCCAGCAGCCCACGACTAGCGGGAGTCTACAATGAGCAGTTCTTC
>TRBV5-6|.|TRBJ2-7|.
CASFLTPGDEQYF
TGTGCCAGCTTCTTAACCCCCGGAGACGAGCAGTACTTC
>TRBV5-1|TRBD2|TRBJ2-1|.
CASSGTSGPDEQFF
TGCGCCAGCAGCGGGACTAGCGGGCCGGATGAGCAGTTCTTC